This T cell receptor (beta chain) was documented in a study of cytomegalovirus exposure and HLA in healthy donors (dated by TCRdb to about 2017). Regarding the complete study: An earlier analysis of roughly 500 of the donors reported under 300 Gb of sequence data and roughly 120 million unique TCR beta sequences obtained from roughly 180 million T cells. Roughly 300 gigabases of sequencing data and roughly 80 million unique TCR sequences made up an early release that covered approximately 650 HLA-typed donors. Of the roughly 410 genotyped donors, roughly 76% were placed in the genetic ancestry cluster associated with self-reported Caucasian donors. The aim of the study was to test whether cataloging public T cell receptors could identify signatures of past pathogen exposure. Using immunosequencing, the study profiled T cell repertoires from around 680 subjects and related those repertoires to cytomegalovirus serostatus. In addition to the first cohort of approximately 670 subjects, a separate validation cohort of approximately 110 different subjects was used. The study combined high-throughput TCR immunosequencing, statistical association of individual TCRs with disease status, and machine learning to predict cytomegalovirus infection status. In a later analysis, previously published TCR beta repertoires from 550 to 750 donors were re-analyzed and high-resolution HLA genotyping was added so that TCR occurrence patterns could be studied. In the later analysis, no new phenotypic data were used to find candidate immune exposures; instead, reliance was placed on TCR beta sequences and their occurrence across donors. To decide whether each TCR beta V gene segment behaved as functional or pseudogenic, an earlier analysis of some 580 of the donors relied on high-throughput TCR beta sequencing. Donor age, sex, ethnicity and CMV serostatus were compiled alongside the repertoire data. Genome-wide SNP genotypes for about 65% of the roughly 670 donors were used in a later genetic analysis, which treated that subset as a discovery cohort. Every discovery cohort repertoire had been produced on one sequencing platform. Both class I and class II loci were covered by HLA typing, at four-digit resolution. Typing coverage differed by locus: A, B, C, DRB1 and DQB1 were typed in roughly 620-630 donors, DQA1 in 500 to 550, DPA1 in some 570, and DPB1 in roughly 450. Roughly 5 DR-DQ haplotypes were handled as single units for association and clustering, since linkage in the cohort was strong. Among about 360 genotyped donors of the cohort, an average of roughly 240,000 unique TCR beta nucleotide sequences were sequenced per donor, around 18% of them non-productive. Summary of the overall study and its limitations: Because HLA typing was missing for some donors at each locus, association tests included only the typed subset. Correlated functional status among segregating V segments might reflect linkage disequilibrium, but an unknown experimental factor could not be ruled out. A further reported finding was that TCR beta sequences accurately predicted the HLA-A and HLA-B alleles for most subjects in the first cohort. The 87-base-pair reads could not distinguish some IMGT-functional V segments, including TRBV6-2 and TRBV6-3, so those segments were excluded. The classifier was reported to diagnose cytomegalovirus status with high specificity and sensitivity in both the original cohort and the validation cohort. A later analysis found that TCR association rates varied across HLA loci, with DRB1 alleles showing the most associated TCRs and HLA-C alleles the fewest. At a false discovery rate of 0.05, a later analysis linked 15,000 to 20,000 TCR beta sequences to specific HLA alleles. Immune exposure information for the cohort was limited to CMV serostatus. Most TCR sequences were observed very rarely across donors, whereas some public TCRs were present in many individuals. An association between a missense DCLRE1C variant and V-gene and J-gene trimming of TCR beta chains was found in a later genetic analysis and replicated in an independent cohort. The earlier analysis of some 540 of the donors excluded some 16 rarely observed V segments, including chromosome 9 orphons, because counts were too low. In a later analysis, HLA-associated TCR beta chains were found to be more clonally expanded and to have lower generation probabilities than equally common non-associated chains. This cohort had only TCR beta chains sequenced, and the lack of alpha or paired-chain data limited which features could be detected. A group of highly shared sequence variants was considered likely to be a technical artifact of the sequencing pipeline. Strong co-occurrence of HLA alleles, especially DR and DQ, made assigning TCR associations to individual alleles difficult. In vitro tests confirmed that three of the cytomegalovirus-associated TCR beta chains recognize cytomegalovirus antigens. It was suggested by the authors that the approach could potentially be generalized to other disease states and immunological phenotypes. A total of 164 TCR beta chains were listed by the study as associated with cytomegalovirus. Broadly in line with IMGT annotations, most TCR beta V segments showed up in productive rearrangements about 87% or about 30% of the time in an earlier analysis of roughly 590 of the donors. Most CMV-associated TCR beta chains appeared to be HLA-restricted in a later analysis, and the HLA associations seemed to be driven largely by CMV exposure. A later analysis reported that several top co-occurrence clusters appeared linked to parvovirus B19, influenza, CMV and Epstein-Barr virus. In a later genetic analysis, fewer N-insertions in productive TCRs were reported among donors in an Asian-associated ancestry cluster than the roughly 700-donor mean. The presence/absence analyses assumed that sequencing depth was roughly uniform across donors, and that assumption may not be true.

Preparation of the library involved the immunoSEQ multiplex PCR assay. The multiplex PCR relied on a mix of 60 forward primers for TCR Vbeta segments and 13 reverse primers for TCR Jbeta segments. Amplification of the CDR3 region of rearranged TCR beta genes was performed with a multiplex PCR assay on genomic DNA. On the Illumina HiSeq System, the amplified TCR beta libraries were sequenced as 87-base-pair reads. Turning to the authors' computational methods: A later analysis tallied around 82 million unique TCR beta chains across the 660 or so repertoires, and about 12 million of those chains were shared by two or more donors. Raw reads were error-corrected and collapsed into unique sequences by a nearest-neighbor algorithm in which closely related sequences were merged to remove PCR and sequencing errors. V, D and J gene segments were assigned by aligning CDR3 sequences to IMGT reference sequences. For a sequence to be retained, a match of at least six nucleotides to both a V gene segment and a J gene segment was required. Rearrangements were classified as productive when the CDR3 lacked stop codons and remained in frame with V and J, and all other rearrangements were classified as non-productive. CDR3 was defined by IMGT convention, running from the second conserved V-encoded cysteine to the conserved J-encoded phenylalanine. In an earlier analysis of roughly 610 of the donors, sequences lacking an unambiguous match to a single V gene segment were excluded. An earlier analysis of almost 600 of the donors classified V segments as functional when productive rearrangements were above 56.7% and as segregating when the standard deviation between donors was above 5%. To diagnose cytomegalovirus status from the catalog of TCR beta chain sequences, a statistical classification framework was built. V and J gene assignment, in a later analysis, came from comparing TCR nucleotide sequences with IMGT/GENE-DB human TR gene sequences. The TCRdist pipeline was used in a later analysis to assign CDR3 sequences and most-parsimonious VDJ recombination scenarios. In a later analysis, each TCR beta chain was defined by its CDR3 amino acid sequence together with its V-gene family, and reads lacking a unique V-gene family were excluded. In a later analysis, approximately 590 highly shared, low-generation-probability nucleotide sequences were removed to address suspected cross-contamination and a sequencing artifact. For each public chain, a later analysis derived a clonal expansion index from normalized ranks of inferred template counts within each repertoire. Generation probabilities in a later analysis came from a VDJ recombination model fitted to out-of-frame rearrangements, and those results were checked against IGoR. A later analysis scored TCR-TCR, TCR-HLA and TCR-CMV co-occurrence with hypergeometric tests, applying a repertoire-size bias correction to TCR pairs. In a later analysis, false discovery rates were estimated by permuting HLA or CMV assignments 20 times. In a later analysis, co-occurring TCRs were grouped using DBSCAN, and TCRdist sequence similarity was added for clustering within HLA-allele-positive subsets. For co-occurrence clustering, repertoires with fewer than 30,000 or more than 120,000 public chains were excluded, along with roughly 5 repertoires with anomalous nucleotide sharing. This is the immuneACCESS table as TCRdb keeps it, with only in-frame sequences that have V and J called. A part of the clones is gone; compared with another copy, unresolved V genes explain less than half, and the rest is unexplained. V, J and clone size are those of that table, while D and trimming were read from the DNA. The sample data list around 110,000 clones, and 70% to 80% of these were observed just once. The ten largest clones add up to roughly 0.79% of the sample.

The cohort comprised around 690 healthy bone marrow donors. At the time of sampling, every cohort member was nominally healthy, though immune exposures that went unrecorded were likely present. The donor tested CMV seronegative and was one of the 352 seronegative cohort members. Every donor gave a peripheral blood sample, and the peripheral blood mononuclear cells from that sample were used for TCR beta sequencing. Genomic DNA extraction from the blood cell samples was performed with the Qiagen DNeasy Blood Extraction Kit. On this clone: The specificity of this receptor is unknown. One base away there is no much larger clone; base qualities are not given.

CDR1 and CDR2 are read off the germline V gene as SGHDN and FVKESK. The CDR3 numbers 13 residues from cysteine through phenylalanine. Only the CDR3 DNA is retained, 39 bases long and in frame from the first base. V is pared back by 6 bases and J by 9 bases, with 12 bases lying between the germline termini. The source is a boy aged 10-17 years in good health and CMV-seronegative. The V gene is TRBV14 and the J gene is TRBJ1-6; a tentative D match to TRBD1 spans 5 bases. Sequencing used PBMCs. The DNA is as follows: TGTGCCAGCAGACCCAGGGATGGTTCACCCCTCCACTTT. This sequence encodes CASRPRDGSPLHF.